This TCR beta chain was identified in a study of blood T cells in healthy people across ages. Only a few counts were recorded for this clonotype. No antigen is known for it. A second PCR, run for about 7 to 11 cycles, used a sample-barcoded 5' primer plus a J-beta primer mix. TCRdb passed the 5' RACE reads through MiXCR, listing each CDR3 protein once. In the table there are roughly 800,000 distinct CDR3 sequences, roughly 60% of which are singletons. The study's findings and limits: Unsorted PBMCs ruled out conclusive naive versus antigen-experienced comparison.

Sample donors were healthy Caucasian individuals that came from Russia, aged roughly 6 to 100. Each sample gave at least 7 million isolated PBMCs. The sample comprised blood. This receptor was taken from a man aged 25 to 40 in good health.

The CDR3 is CASSLGVGGQPQHF. CDR3 sequence (DNA): TGTGCCAGCAGTTTAGGGGTCGGGGGGCAGCCCCAGCATTTT. V is TRBV12-3 or TRBV12-4 and J is TRBJ1-5; a possible D gene is TRBD1 (5 bases). The V and J ends lost 1 base and 7 bases respectively, with 11 bases between them. This CDR3 is 14 amino acids long.